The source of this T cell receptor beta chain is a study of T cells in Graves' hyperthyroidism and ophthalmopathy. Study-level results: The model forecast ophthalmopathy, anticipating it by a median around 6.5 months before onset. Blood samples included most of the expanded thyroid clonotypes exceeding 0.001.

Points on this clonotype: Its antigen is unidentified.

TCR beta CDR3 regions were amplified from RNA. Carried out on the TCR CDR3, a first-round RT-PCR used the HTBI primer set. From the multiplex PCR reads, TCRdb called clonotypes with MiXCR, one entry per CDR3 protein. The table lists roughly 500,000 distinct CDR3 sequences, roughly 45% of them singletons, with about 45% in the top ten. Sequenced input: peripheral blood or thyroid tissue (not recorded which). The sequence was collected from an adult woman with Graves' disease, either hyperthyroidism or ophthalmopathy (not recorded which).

The CDR3 DNA reads as TGCAGCGTTGAAGGGGGAACAGCACAAGAGACCCAGTACTTC. As protein: CSVEGGTAQETQYF. The rearrangement links TRBV29-1 to TRBJ2-5; no firm D call. The CDR3 covers 14 residues. Trimming cost V 1 base and J 2 bases, with 11 bases left between them. In germline, CDR1 is SQVTM, CDR2 ANQGSEA. Drawing the rest from reference TRBV29-1 and TRBJ2-5, the complete variable domain is SAVISQKPSRDICQRGTSLTIQCQVDSQVTMMFWYRQQPGQSLTLIATANQGSEATYESGFVIDKFPISRPNLTFSTLTVSNMSPEDSSIYLCSVEGGTAQETQYFGPGTRLLVL.